The clone carrying this TCR beta chain appeared once. The antigen remains unidentified. The data were taken from a study of cytomegalovirus exposure and HLA in healthy donors. Study-wide results and limits: In terms of immune exposure information, only CMV serostatus was available. Presence/absence analysis assumed near-uniform sequencing depth across donors. Per a prior analysis, the majority of TCR beta V segments were productive roughly 87% or roughly 30% of the time.

The PCR was carried out with 60 Vbeta primers and 13 Jbeta primers. Only in-frame clones appear in the TCRdb table, and some are missing; sequencing was by immunoSEQ multiplex PCR. This sample has about 160,000 clones, with almost 85% found just once. The CDR3 is 15 amino acids. Germline V gene data show CDR1 as SGDLS and CDR2 as YYNGEE. V dropped 0 bases and J dropped 4; count of bases not matched to a gene: 2. The source of this sequence is a man aged 25 to 40 in good health and CMV-seronegative. The chain uses TRBV9 and TRBJ2-3; 10 nucleotides agree with TRBD2. Sequenced input: PBMCs. CDR3 in DNA: TGTGCCAGCAGCGTAGACCTAGCGGGGGCAGATACGCAGTATTTT. Its protein product is CASSVDLAGADTQYF.